These 18 T cell receptor beta chains were all obtained from the same sample, sequenced in a study of beta chain features in type 1 diabetes. Points from the study as a whole: Type 1 diabetes patients had moderately but significantly shorter TCRB CDR3s in all four CD4+ subsets.

Expressed TCRB transcripts got sequenced, as all isolated RNA was reverse transcribed. The data were produced by immunoSEQ multiplex PCR, yet TCRdb's version contains in-frame clones alone and is incomplete. Of under 200,000 clones listed, around 8.4% are singletons. These TCRs' antigens remain unknown. Sequenced: central memory CD4+ T cells from blood. The receptors derive from a woman aged 18-29 years with type 1 diabetes.

This clone was picked up a small number of times. CDR3 in DNA: TGTGCCAGCACTCCAGCGGGGGGCTACGAGCAGTACTTC. This sequence encodes CASTPAGGYEQYF. The gene calls are TRBV27 and TRBJ2-7; the match to TRBD2 covers 9 bases. J was trimmed by 3 bases and V by 7 bases; bases with no gene match: 4. The germline gives CDR1 MNHEY, CDR2 SMNVEV (reference sequence). There are 13 residues in the CDR3.

The rearrangement links TRBV7-8 to TRBJ2-7; D might be TRBD2 (5 bases). The germline V gene has CDR1 SGHVS and CDR2 FQNEAQ. V was cut by 5 bases and J by 2 bases, with 13 bases left in between. This CDR3 comprises 14 residues. This CDR3 reads CASSTSTGTYEQYF. CDR3 DNA: TGTGCCAGCAGCACGTCGACGGGGACCTACGAGCAGTACTTC.

This clone turned up a few times. The rearrangement links TRBV7-9 to TRBJ2-7, with D unresolved. V was clipped by 3 bases and J by 0 bases, with 6 bases between them. CDR1 is SEHNR and CDR2 is FQNEAQ in the germline V gene (reference sequence). The CDR3 sequence is 13 residues long. Here the CDR3 reads CASSFESSYEQYF. The CDR3 DNA reads TGTGCCAGCAGCTTCGAGAGCTCCTACGAGCAGTACTTC.

This clone has just a few counts. V is TRBV5-1 and J is TRBJ1-2, with 8 nucleotides matching TRBD1. V lost 4 bases, J lost 4 bases, and 3 bases stayed unmatched. Germline-derived CDR1 and CDR2 are SGHRS and YFSETQ. The CDR3 has 13 residues. The CDR3 bases are TGCGCCAGCAGCCCCGGACAGGGCTATGGCTACACCTTC. Translating it yields CASSPGQGYGYTF.

The chain carries TRBV11-2 and TRBJ1-6; possible D gene TRBD1, 6 bases. V was shortened by 1 base and J by 10 bases, with 14 bases between the two germline ends. The CDR3 spans 15 residues. Germline V gene lookup returns CDR1 SGHAT and CDR2 FQNNGV. The CDR3 spells CASSLGQGGYSPLHF. CDR3 bases: TGTGCCAGCAGCTTAGGACAAGGGGGTTACTCACCCCTCCACTTT.

This chain links TRBV7-9 with TRBJ1-1, with 8 bases aligning to TRBD1. V was clipped by 2 bases and J by 1 base; unmatched bases: 3. Germline V lookup: CDR1 SEHNR, CDR2 FQNEAQ (reference sequence). The CDR3 runs to 15 residues. The chain's CDR3 is CASSLLGQGNTEAFF. In nucleotides, the CDR3 is TGTGCCAGCAGCTTATTAGGACAGGGGAACACTGAAGCTTTCTTT.

The chain joins TRBV18 to TRBJ1-1; 7 bases line up with TRBD1. The CDR3 spans 14 residues. The V segment lost 5 bases and the J segment 6 bases; nucleotides outside the gene matches: 9. Germline values: CDR1 KGHSH, CDR2 LQKENI. CDR3 region: CASSEKKQGAEAFF. For the CDR3, the DNA is TGTGCCAGCTCAGAGAAGAAGCAGGGGGCTGAAGCTTTCTTT.

This clone has just a few counts. J is TRBJ1-5 and V is TRBV23-1; D ambiguous. TRBV23-1 is recorded as an ORF, its role being uncertain. V dropped 0 bases and J dropped 4 bases, with 10 bases sitting between them. The CDR3 has 15 amino acids. CDR3 residues: CASSQSEDGNQPQHF. DNA of the CDR3: TGCGCCAGCAGTCAATCGGAGGACGGGAATCAGCCCCAGCATTTT.

A few counts support this clone. The V call is TRBV29-1, the J call TRBJ2-3; D not resolved. The V and J ends lost 4 bases and 2 bases respectively, with 10 bases between them. The CDR3 extends over 13 amino acids. Germline V lookup: CDR1 SQVTM, CDR2 ANQGSEA. In DNA form, the CDR3 reads TGCAGCGTTGTCCTGAGGCCCACAGATACGCAGTATTTT. The encoded protein is CSVVLRPTDTQYF.

The J gene is TRBJ2-7, the V gene TRBV4-3, with D possibly matching TRBD2 (5 bases). Germline assignment: CDR1 LGHNA and CDR2 YSLEER. The CDR3 totals 15 residues. Trimming cost V 1 base and J 1 base, with 11 bases left between them. In DNA, the CDR3 is TGCGCCAGCAGCCAAGGAAGCGGTGAATCCTACGAGCAGTACTTC. This codes for CASSQGSGESYEQYF.

The chain combines TRBV5-4 with TRBJ1-1, with 7 bases matching TRBD1. The V gene's germline CDR1 is SGHNT and CDR2 YYREEE (reference sequence). J gave up 0 bases and V 7 bases, and 3 bases lay outside the gene matches. The CDR3 contains 13 residues. The CDR3 nucleotides are TGTGCCAGCGGACAGGAGTTGAACACTGAAGCTTTCTTT. This codes for CASGQELNTEAFF.

The V call is TRBV5-4, the J call TRBJ2-5, with D tentatively TRBD2 (6 bases). Germline lookup yields CDR1 SGHNT and CDR2 YYREEE (reference sequence). The CDR3 runs to 14 residues. V lost 2 bases to trimming and J lost 8 bases, with 16 bases between them. CDR3 sequence (DNA): TGTGCCAGCAGCTTCACTACGGAGGGCTTCACCCAGTACTTC. This codes for CASSFTTEGFTQYF.

The V and J genes are TRBV28 and TRBJ2-7; the D gene is possibly TRBD1 (6 bases). The CDR3 spans 14 residues. Trimming took 5 bases from V and 5 from J, leaving 16 bases between them. The germline gives CDR1 MDHEN, CDR2 SYDVKM. This CDR3 is CASSRTTGKDEQYF. CDR3 coding DNA: TGTGCCAGCAGTCGGACCACAGGGAAGGACGAGCAGTACTTC.

This clone was detected a few times. This chain links TRBV9 with TRBJ2-1; possible D gene TRBD2, 6 bases. The CDR3 has 16 amino acids. Germline CDR1 is SGDLS and CDR2 is YYNGEE. With 0 bases removed from V and 4 bases from J, the gap between germline ends came to 14 bases. CDR3 in amino acids: CASSVEASSAYNEQFF. For the CDR3, the DNA is TGTGCCAGCAGCGTAGAGGCGTCTAGCGCTTACAATGAGCAGTTCTTC.

This CDR3 reads CASSVGQGGEKLFF. The CDR3 DNA reads as TGTGCCAGCAGCGTGGGACAGGGCGGTGAAAAACTGTTTTTT. This chain uses TRBV7-2 with TRBJ1-4; TRBD1 aligns across 9 bases. Trimming took 5 bases from V and 7 from J; bases not matched to a gene: 5. CDR1 and CDR2 (germline): SGHTA, FQGNSA. This CDR3 contains 14 residues.

The chain links TRBV18 to TRBJ2-5, with 8 bases fitting TRBD1. Germline CDR1 is KGHSH and CDR2 is LQKENI. J gave up 4 bases and V 4 bases, and 8 bases lay outside the gene matches. CDR3 length equals 15 residues. CDR3 nucleotide sequence: TGTGCCAGCTCACAATCGCAGGGGGCTGGAGAGACCCAGTACTTC. It encodes CASSQSQGAGETQYF.

The chain employs TRBV5-1 and TRBJ1-1; D perhaps matches TRBD1 (5 bases). This CDR3 is 19 amino acids long. V gave up 3 bases and J gave up 5 bases, with 29 bases separating them. Per the germline V gene, CDR1 is SGHRS and CDR2 is YFSETQ. The CDR3 spells CASSSVPQGGGGRYTEAFF. The CDR3 region has the DNA TGCGCCAGCAGCTCGGTGCCGCAAGGCGGGGGGGGGAGGTATACTGAAGCTTTCTTT.

The chain employs TRBV6-5 and TRBJ1-5; the D is unclear. CDR3 length: 16 amino acids. Trimming shortened V by 0 bases and J by 0 bases, and 9 bases separated the two germline ends. Germline CDR1 reads MNHEY; CDR2 reads SVGAGI. In nucleotides, the CDR3 is TGTGCCAGCAGTTACTCTGCGACACTTAGCAATCAGCCCCAGCATTTT. Protein product: CASSYSATLSNQPQHF.